Shown below are 11 T cell receptor beta chains from a single sample sequenced in a study of T cells in Graves' hyperthyroidism and ophthalmopathy. TCR beta CDR3 regions were amplified from RNA transcripts. The primer set for the first-round RT-PCR of the TCR CDR3 was HTBI. MiXCR, applied by TCRdb to the multiplex PCR reads, yields one record per CDR3 protein. The table includes 380,000 or so distinct CDR3 sequences, approximately 15% detected once. What was sequenced was blood. Receptor source: a woman aged 30 to 39 with Graves' hyperthyroidism.

This clonotype came up many times. CDR3 sequence (DNA): TGTGCCAGCAGTACGAGTGTGGGACGCTATAGGGATGAGCAGTTCTTC. This sequence encodes CASSTSVGRYRDEQFF. The genes are TRBV12-3 or TRBV12-4 and TRBJ2-1; TRBD1 or TRBD2 may be the D gene (5 bases each). The CDR3 covers 16 residues. V was shortened by 5 bases and J by 8 bases, with 22 bases between the two germline ends.

This clonotype has more than one count but fewer than ten. The gene calls are TRBV20-1 and TRBJ2-1; D is uncertain. Trimming cost V 2 bases and J 6 bases, with 5 bases left between them. This CDR3 is 11 amino acids long. CDR1 is DFQATT, CDR2 SNEGSKA, per germline (reference sequence). The CDR3 protein is CSARHLNEQFF. The CDR3 nucleotides are TGCAGTGCTAGACATCTCAATGAGCAGTTCTTC.

This clonotype was counted ten times or more. This chain joins TRBV2 and TRBJ2-2; no clear D. Germline assignment: CDR1 SNHLY and CDR2 FYNNEI. The CDR3 is made up of 13 amino acids. Trimming shortened V by 6 bases and J by 5 bases, and 10 bases separated the two germline ends. The CDR3, as DNA: TGTGCCAGCAGGGCTACAGCAACCGGGGAGCTGTTTTTT. Its translation is CASRATATGELFF.

As for this clonotype: A much larger clone lies a single base off, so this may be a read error. The chain recombines TRBV12-3 or TRBV12-4 with TRBJ1-5; weak D call: TRBD1 (5 bases). The CDR3 is 14 residues long. This chain's CDR3 is CASSPGLSNQPRHF. The CDR3, as DNA: TGTGCCAGCAGCCCGGGACTGTCAAATCAGCCCCGGCATTTT.

This clonotype has only a few counts. The conserved phenylalanine or tryptophan normally closing the CDR3 is absent here, so this likely arose from a read error. The gene calls are TRBV28 and TRBJ1-1; 7 bases align to TRBD1. Germline assignment: CDR1 MDHEN and CDR2 SYDVKM. V trimming: 5 bases; J trimming: 2 bases; junction bases outside the gene matches: 5. The CDR3 runs to 14 residues. The CDR3 loop is CASSLTGLNTEAFL. The DNA of the CDR3 is TGTGCCAGCAGTCTGACAGGGTTAAACACTGAAGCTTTCCTT.

This clonotype was observed many times. This chain links TRBV7-2 with TRBJ2-3, with 9 bases matching TRBD2. CDR1 is SGHTA and CDR2 is FQGNSA in the germline V gene. The CDR3 extends over 14 amino acids. With V trimmed by 7 bases and J by 5 bases, 7 bases remained unmatched. The CDR3 is CASKASGKVDTQYF. As DNA, the CDR3 is TGTGCCAGCAAAGCTAGCGGGAAAGTAGATACGCAGTATTTT.

As for this clonotype: A much larger clone sits a single nucleotide away, making a read error possible. The rearrangement links TRBV3-1 to TRBJ2-1; D gene unclear. Trimming removed 1 base at V and 4 bases at J, with 11 bases between. The germline V gene has CDR1 LGHDT and CDR2 YNNKEL (reference sequence). The CDR3 covers 15 residues. The CDR3 sequence: CASSQARAPYNEQFF. CDR3 nucleotide sequence: TGTGCCAGCAGCCAAGCTCGGGCCCCATACAATGAGCAGTTCTTC.

This clonotype has ten or more counts. The chain joins TRBV28 to TRBJ2-2, with D hard to call. Trimming shortened V by 7 bases and J by 4 bases, and 19 bases separated the two germline ends. The CDR3 totals 16 residues. Germline V gives CDR1 MDHEN, CDR2 SYDVKM. The CDR3 sequence: CASKDQQLISTGELFF. In nucleotides, the CDR3 is TGTGCCAGCAAGGACCAACAACTGATTAGCACCGGGGAGCTGTTTTTT. The variable domain in full, completed from reference TRBV28 and TRBJ2-2, reads DVKVTQSSRYLVKRTGEKVFLECVQDMDHENMFWYRQDPGLGLRLIYFSYDVKMKEKGDIPEGYSVSREKKERFSLILESASTNQTSMYLCASKDQQLISTGELFFGEGSRLTVL.

The CDR3: CASSRIYEQGAEQYF. The DNA of the CDR3 is TGTGCCAGCAGCCGCATATATGAACAGGGTGCCGAGCAGTACTTC. The chain has TRBV5-4 and TRBJ2-7; a possible D gene is TRBD1 (6 bases). CDR1 is SGHNT, CDR2 YYREEE, per germline (reference sequence). The CDR3 covers 15 residues. V was pared by 4 bases and J by 6 bases, with 20 bases between.

In its sample, this clonotype was seen many times. The rearrangement links TRBV27 to TRBJ2-4; TRBD2 matches at 10 bases. The CDR3 is 13 amino acids. The V gene's germline CDR1 is MNHEY and CDR2 SMNVEV (reference sequence). V dropped 8 bases and J dropped 6; count of bases not matched to a gene: 4. CDR3 protein: CASDSGRRNIQYF. The CDR3 region has the DNA TGTGCCAGCGATAGCGGGAGGAGAAACATTCAGTACTTC.

This clonotype was seen ten or more times. The CDR3 sequence: CASSGTSGTDIHEQFF. CDR3 in DNA: TGTGCCAGCAGCGGTACTAGCGGGACTGATATCCATGAGCAGTTCTTC. The J gene is TRBJ2-1, the V gene TRBV7-6, with 10 bases identical to TRBD2. The germline CDR1 and CDR2 sequences are SGHVS and FNYEAQ. With 5 bases clipped from V and 8 bases from J, the junction kept 12 bases outside the gene matches. The CDR3 has 16 amino acids.